This TCR beta chain was identified during a study of radiotherapy plus CTLA-4 blockade in lung cancer (dated by TCRdb to 2017 to 2018). Background for the entire study: Objective responses were observed in approximately 18% of enrolled patients, and disease control was achieved in approximately 30%. General study outcomes and caveats: After treatment with radiotherapy and ipilimumab, TCR clones that came from tumors expanded in the peripheral blood. Early dynamic changes in blood T cell clones, together with increased serum interferon-beta after radiation, were reported as the strongest predictors of response.

The method behind the library was the immunoSEQ multiplex PCR assay. TCRdb took over this immuneACCESS table, retaining in-frame rearrangements with V and J assigned. Such tables are incomplete; in checked studies, under half of the missing clones stem from an unresolved V gene, and the remainder is unexplained. The sample table contains approximately 47,000 clones; only one count was recorded for about 63% of them. 15% to 20% of the sample lies in the top ten. CDR3 length: 13 amino acids, cysteine to phenylalanine. Here the CDR3 DNA is all that survives: 39 bases in frame from base 1. Ends trimmed: V by 4 bases, J by 3 bases; bases unmatched to a gene: 4. From a lookup of the germline V gene, CDR1 and CDR2 are SGDLS and YYNGEE. This clone was seen only a few times. Its antigen is unknown. Nothing much larger sits one base from this clone, and base qualities are not available. The study evaluated CTLA-4 blockade (ipilimumab) given together with focal radiation therapy in patients who had chemo-refractory metastatic non-small-cell lung cancer.

The source of this sequence is a human donor with non-small cell lung cancer who had a partial response to radiotherapy plus ipilimumab. The specimen comprised peripheral blood, sampled from a patient treated with radiotherapy plus ipilimumab. The V and J segments used are TRBV9 and TRBJ2-7; 7 of the junction bases match TRBD1. CDR3 region: CASSPGQIYEQYF. The DNA sequence follows: TGTGCCAGCAGCCCGGGACAGATCTACGAGCAGTACTTC.